This TCR beta chain was captured by sequencing in a study of control samples from healthy donors and cancer patients. Method: immunoSEQ multiplex PCR; TCRdb's copy keeps in-frame clones and lacks some. Of 130,000 to 150,000 clones in the sample, around 94% were seen once. Trimming took 2 bases from V and 7 from J; bases not matched to a gene: 8. The CDR3 loop spans 15 amino acids. Germline lookup yields CDR1 SGHKS and CDR2 YYEKEE (reference sequence). The rearrangement links TRBV5-5 to TRBJ2-7; the match to TRBD1 covers 11 bases. The sequenced sample consisted of PBMCs. This TCR came from a man between 60 and 70 years old with colorectal cancer. The CDR3, as DNA: TGTGCCAGCAGCTTTTTAGGACAGGGGGCGCGGGAGCAGTACTTC. Its translation is CASSFLGQGAREQYF.